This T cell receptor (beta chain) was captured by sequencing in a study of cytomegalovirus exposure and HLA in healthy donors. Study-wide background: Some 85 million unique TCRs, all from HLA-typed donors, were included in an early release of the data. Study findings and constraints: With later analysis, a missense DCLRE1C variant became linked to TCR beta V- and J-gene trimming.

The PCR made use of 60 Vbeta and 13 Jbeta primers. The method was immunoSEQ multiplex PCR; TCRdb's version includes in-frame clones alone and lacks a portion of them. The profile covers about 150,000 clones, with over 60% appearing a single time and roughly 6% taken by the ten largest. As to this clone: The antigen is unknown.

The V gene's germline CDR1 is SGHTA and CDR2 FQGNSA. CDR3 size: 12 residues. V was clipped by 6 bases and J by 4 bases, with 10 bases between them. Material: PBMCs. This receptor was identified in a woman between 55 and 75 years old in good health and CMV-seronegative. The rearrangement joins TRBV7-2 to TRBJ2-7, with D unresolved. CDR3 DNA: TGTGCCAGCAGTCCTTCGAGGTACGAGCAGTACTTC. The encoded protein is CASSPSRYEQYF.